The entry below gives a single T cell receptor (beta chain) sequence along with its context. Clones were read by immunoSEQ multiplex PCR, and TCRdb kept only the in-frame ones, dropping some. The sample yields tens of thousands of clones, approximately 86% seen once. The sample originates from a study of technical replicates of blood from a few donors. CDR3 length: 14 amino acids. The V end was cut by 2 bases, the J end by 3 bases, with 12 bases between. Germline V gene lookup returns CDR1 SGHDT and CDR2 YYEEEE. The chain links TRBV5-6 to TRBJ2-7; TRBD1 might be the D (6 bases). This TCR was recovered from a human donor in good health. Some clones in this sample may be carry-over from other donors' samples. Sequenced: PBMCs. The DNA for the CDR3 is TGTGCCAGCAGCTTCCTGACAGGCTACTACGAGCAGTACTTC. Translated: CASSFLTGYYEQYF.